This record concerns one T cell receptor beta chain sequence. This specimen comes from a study of CD8 T cells in Susac syndrome. Reverse transcription of about 0.45 to 1 ug RNA was carried out with random hexamers. TCRdb passed the immunoSEQ multiplex PCR reads through MiXCR, listing each CDR3 protein once. The table shows about 150,000 distinct CDR3 sequences, with around 93% occurring only once. Germline CDR1 and CDR2: SNHLY and FYNNEI. The CDR3 totals 15 residues. Trimming cost V 3 bases and J 7 bases; bases outside gene matches: 8. The CD8+ and CD4+ T cells were negatively isolated, with the TEMRA cells enriched by FACS.

This sequence joins TRBV2 and TRBJ1-5, with 8 bases that match TRBD1. The clonotype was recovered from a human donor with multiple sclerosis. Sequencing was performed on CD4+ T cells from PBMCs. The CDR3 DNA follows: TGTGCCAGCAGTGAGGGGGCAGGGGGCGGGCAGCCCCAGCATTTT. Amino acids: CASSEGAGGGQPQHF.